Each of the 22 T cell receptor beta chains below was sequenced from the same sample in a study of OX40 agonist ivuxolimab in advanced cancers. The method was immunoSEQ multiplex PCR; TCRdb's version includes in-frame clones alone and lacks a portion of them. The sample lists about 45,000 clones, more than 80% occurring once. The specimen was CD4+ or CD8+ T cells sorted from blood, collected in a trial of the OX40 agonist ivuxolimab. These receptors came from an adult with an advanced solid tumor such as melanoma, head and neck, liver or kidney cancer.

The V gene is TRBV5-1, the J gene TRBJ2-7; TRBD1 might be the D (5 bases). The germline CDR1 and CDR2 sequences are SGHRS and YFSETQ. The CDR3 extends over 14 amino acids. The V end lost 7 bases, the J end lost 0 bases, and 14 bases lay between the germline ends. The CDR3 region is CASGASDFSYEQYF. The CDR3 DNA is TGCGCCAGCGGGGCAAGTGACTTCTCCTACGAGCAGTACTTC. Combining the CDR3 with reference TRBV5-1 and TRBJ2-7 gives the whole variable domain KAGVTQTPRYLIKTRGQQVTLSCSPISGHRSVSWYQQTPGQGLQFLFEYFSETQRNKGNFPGRFSGRQFSNSRSEMNVSTLELGDSALYLCASGASDFSYEQYFGPGTRLTVT.

The CDR3 spells CASPTSGGPSTDTQYF. DNA for the CDR3: TGTGCCAGCCCCACTAGCGGGGGGCCAAGCACAGATACGCAGTATTTT. This chain connects TRBV2 to TRBJ2-3; 12 bases are a match to TRBD2. Losses at the gene ends were 8 bases for V and 0 bases for J; bases not matched to a gene: 6. The CDR3 extends over 16 amino acids. CDR1 and CDR2 (germline): SNHLY, FYNNEI.

J is TRBJ2-7 and V is TRBV29-1; D assignment may be TRBD1 or TRBD2 (5 bases each). Trimming removed 4 bases at V and 0 bases at J, with 10 bases between. Germline lookup yields CDR1 SQVTM and CDR2 ANQGSEA. This CDR3 region has 13 residues. DNA for the CDR3: TGCAGCGTTGGGGACGGCTCCTCCTACGAGCAGTACTTC. Protein: CSVGDGSSYEQYF.

This chain links TRBV7-9 with TRBJ2-1; 10 bases line up with TRBD2. Germline V gene sequence: CDR1 SEHNR, CDR2 FQNEAQ (reference sequence). The J segment lost 7 bases and the V segment lost 3 bases, leaving 3 bases of the junction unmatched. The CDR3 consists of 14 residues. CDR3 protein: CASSFALAGNEQFF. CDR3 coding DNA: TGTGCCAGCAGCTTTGCACTAGCGGGGAATGAGCAGTTCTTC.

The rearrangement uses TRBV6-6 and TRBJ2-1; 12 bases are a match to TRBD2. Germline V gives CDR1 MNHNY, CDR2 SVGAGI (reference sequence). V shed 7 bases and J 7 bases; nucleotides not matched to a gene: 8. The CDR3 consists of 15 residues. The CDR3 sequence: CASTQLAGGGNEQFF. CDR3 DNA: TGTGCCAGCACTCAACTAGCGGGGGGCGGAAATGAGCAGTTCTTC.

J is TRBJ1-5 and V is TRBV7-6, with D possibly TRBD1 on 6 matching bases. CDR3 length: 17 residues. Germline CDR1 is SGHVS and CDR2 is FNYEAQ. V lost 2 bases, J lost 0 bases, and 14 bases lay in between. CDR3 region: CASSLWGRTFSNQPQHF. CDR3 nucleotide sequence: TGTGCCAGCAGCTTATGGGGGCGTACCTTTAGCAATCAGCCCCAGCATTTT.

The chain recombines TRBV7-2 with TRBJ2-7; maybe TRBD2 (6 bases). This CDR3 contains 15 residues. Deletions cut 4 bases from V and 4 bases from J, with 17 bases between. CDR1 is SGHTA, CDR2 FQGNSA, per germline. In DNA form, the CDR3 reads TGTGCCAGCAGCTCCCACGGGCTAGCGAGTTACGAGCAGTACTTC. It encodes CASSSHGLASYEQYF.

V usage is TRBV7-9 and J usage is TRBJ2-7; D is uncertain. V was cut by 4 bases and J by 6 bases, with 10 bases left in between. The germline V gene encodes CDR1 SEHNR and CDR2 FQNEAQ (reference sequence). There are 12 residues in the CDR3. The CDR3, as DNA: TGTGCCAGCAGCTCTGGACCACCCGAGCAGTACTTC. It codes for CASSSGPPEQYF. The variable domain in full, with the rest retrieved from reference TRBV7-9 and TRBJ2-7, is DTGVSQNPRHKITKRGQNVTFRCDPISEHNRLYWYRQTLGQGPEFLTYFQNEAQLEKSRLLSDRFSAERPKGSFSTLEIQRTEQGDSAMYLCASSSGPPEQYFGPGTRLTVT.

The V call is TRBV7-8, the J call TRBJ1-5; D gene uncertain. Germline V gives CDR1 SGHVS, CDR2 FQNEAQ. The CDR3 contains 16 residues. Trimming removed 1 base from V and 1 base from J, with 11 bases in between. This CDR3 reads CASSLEAGWSNQPQHF. The CDR3 nucleotides are TGTGCCAGCAGCTTAGAGGCGGGCTGGAGCAATCAGCCCCAGCATTTT.

V and J are TRBV23-1 and TRBJ1-2; tentative D call: TRBD1 (5 bases). TRBV23-1 is filed as an ORF, its function uncertain. V lost 2 bases, J lost 4 bases, and 14 bases lay in between. This CDR3 has 15 amino acids. The chain's CDR3 is CASSQGVRARYGYTF. CDR3 DNA: TGCGCCAGCAGTCAAGGTGTCAGGGCGCGCTATGGCTACACCTTC.

This clone was found once. This chain uses TRBV28 with TRBJ2-3; 8 bases agree with TRBD2. Germline trimming cut 1 base from V and 1 base from J; bases unmatched to any gene: 1. The CDR3 sequence is 15 residues long. Germline assignment: CDR1 MDHEN and CDR2 SYDVKM. The CDR3 DNA reads as TGTGCCAGCAGTTTATCGCGGGGGGGCACAGATACGCAGTATTTT. Amino acid sequence: CASSLSRGGTDTQYF. Looking up the rest from reference TRBV28 and TRBJ2-3 gives the full variable domain: DVKVTQSSRYLVKRTGEKVFLECVQDMDHENMFWYRQDPGLGLRLIYFSYDVKMKEKGDIPEGYSVSREKKERFSLILESASTNQTSMYLCASSLSRGGTDTQYFGPGTRLTVL.

The chain recombines TRBV27 with TRBJ1-5, with 10 bases that match TRBD1. CDR3 size: 18 residues. The germline V gene encodes CDR1 MNHEY and CDR2 SMNVEV (reference sequence). J gave up 7 bases and V 5 bases, and 17 bases lay outside the gene matches. CDR3 loop: CASSPLGPTGGAGQPQHF. CDR3 coding DNA: TGTGCCAGCAGTCCCCTAGGGCCGACAGGGGGCGCGGGGCAGCCCCAGCATTTT.

The chain couples TRBV19 to TRBJ1-1; D is unclear. V was clipped by 4 bases and J by 0 bases, with 12 bases between them. Germline V gene sequence: CDR1 LNHDA, CDR2 SQIVND (reference sequence). The CDR3 totals 15 residues. CDR3 DNA sequence: TGTGCCAGTAGTACCAACGGAAAGATGAACACTGAAGCTTTCTTT. This codes for CASSTNGKMNTEAFF.

The chain employs TRBV11-3 and TRBJ1-1; tentatively, D is TRBD1 (5 bases). Per the germline V gene, CDR1 is SGHNT and CDR2 is YENEEA. Trimming removed 5 bases at V and 1 base at J, with 17 bases between. This CDR3 spans 16 amino acids. CDR3 nucleotide sequence: TGTGCCAGCAGCCCCAGAGGGGTTGGGGGGAACACTGAAGCTTTCTTT. Protein product: CASSPRGVGGNTEAFF.

This chain uses TRBV4-1 with TRBJ2-7, with TRBD2 identical over 8 bases. Germline loops: CDR1 MGHRA, CDR2 YSYEKL. Trimming at V came to 4 bases and at J to 3 bases, leaving 11 bases not matched to a gene. The CDR3 runs 16 residues. Here the CDR3 DNA reads TGCGCCAGCAGCCTCTTCCGGGGGGGGGAAGGCTACGAGCAGTACTTC. Translation gives CASSLFRGGEGYEQYF.

J is TRBJ1-1 and V is TRBV29-1, with D possibly TRBD1 on 5 matching bases. The germline V gene encodes CDR1 SQVTM and CDR2 ANQGSEA. The V gene lost 6 bases and the J gene lost 1 base, with 21 bases spanning the gap. The CDR3 spans 16 residues. As DNA, the CDR3 is TGCAGCGTCGCGGGGGACGTCAGCGGTTGGAACACTGAAGCTTTCTTT. This gives the protein CSVAGDVSGWNTEAFF. Supplemented by reference TRBV29-1 and TRBJ1-1, the full variable domain reads SAVISQKPSRDICQRGTSLTIQCQVDSQVTMMFWYRQQPGQSLTLIATANQGSEATYESGFVIDKFPISRPNLTFSTLTVSNMSPEDSSIYLCSVAGDVSGWNTEAFFGQGTRLTVV.

This sequence joins TRBV20-1 and TRBJ2-5; D is perhaps TRBD2 (5 bases). The CDR3 runs 10 residues. V was shortened by 3 bases and J by 7 bases, with 6 bases between the two germline ends. Germline V CDR1 and CDR2: DFQATT, SNEGSKA (reference sequence). The DNA of the CDR3 is TGCAGTGCTAGTCGGGGGACCCAGTACTTC. As protein: CSASRGTQYF.

This CDR3 reads CASSLGLGPFNTEAFF. Here the CDR3 DNA reads TGTGCCAGCAGCTTAGGCCTTGGTCCTTTTAACACTGAAGCTTTCTTT. The gene calls are TRBV13 and TRBJ1-1; the D is unclear. With 0 bases removed from V and 2 bases from J, the gap between germline ends came to 13 bases. This CDR3 has 16 amino acids. Germline V lookup: CDR1 PRHDT, CDR2 FYEKMQ (reference sequence).

CDR3: CASRLAGFSTDTQYF. DNA for the CDR3: TGTGCCAGCAGGCTAGCGGGGTTCAGCACAGATACGCAGTATTTT. V and J are TRBV5-5 and TRBJ2-3; 9 bases match TRBD2. The CDR3 is made up of 15 amino acids. Trimming removed 5 bases from V and 0 bases from J; junction bases left unmatched: 4. The germline CDR1 and CDR2 sequences are SGHKS and YYEKEE (reference sequence). The full variable domain, completed using reference TRBV5-5 and TRBJ2-3, is DAGVTQSPTHLIKTRGQQVTLRCSPISGHKSVSWYQQVLGQGPQFIFQYYEKEERGRGNFPDRFSARQFPNYSSELNVNALLLGDSALYLCASRLAGFSTDTQYFGPGTRLTVL.

The CDR3 loop reads CASSGHKINEQYF. The CDR3 nucleotides read TGTGCCAGCAGTGGACACAAGATCAACGAGCAGTACTTC. The chain joins TRBV9 to TRBJ2-7, with D possibly being TRBD1 (5 bases). The germline gives CDR1 SGDLS, CDR2 YYNGEE. The V and J ends lost 5 bases and 5 bases respectively, with 14 bases between them. The CDR3 loop spans 13 amino acids.

This chain joins TRBV10-3 and TRBJ2-1, with 12 nucleotides matching TRBD2. This CDR3 is 16 amino acids long. CDR1 and CDR2 from the germline V gene are ENHRY and SYGVKD. The J segment lost 8 bases and the V segment lost 8 bases, leaving 13 bases of the junction unmatched. CDR3 in amino acids: CAIAPASGGARHEQFF. DNA for the CDR3: TGTGCCATCGCACCCGCTAGCGGGGGGGCTCGGCATGAGCAGTTCTTC.

CDR3 protein: CASSESLTGGQETQYF. DNA of the CDR3: TGCGCCAGCAGTGAGTCGCTAACAGGGGGCCAAGAGACCCAGTACTTC. The chain joins TRBV10-1 to TRBJ2-5; 8 positions agree with TRBD1. From germline, CDR1 is WNHNN and CDR2 SYGVQD (reference sequence). V lost 0 bases to trimming and J lost 1 base; unmatched junction nucleotides: 4. The CDR3 is 16 residues long.